Given below is one T cell receptor (beta chain) in context. Its antigen is unknown. The record has no base qualities; no much larger clone is one base away. This sample was taken from a study of blood T cell repertoires in COVID-19 (dated by TCRdb to 2020 to 2022). About the full investigation: The collaborator samples originated in the United States, Italy and Spain and spanned the acute and convalescent phases of COVID-19. The material from the prospective study consisted of cDNA or gDNA derived from T cells, B-cell-depleted T cells, or PBMCs. Subjects who had been exposed to COVID-19, were actively infected with it, or had recovered from it provided the deeply sampled blood TCRbeta repertoires that made up the dataset. The repertoires were released in a freely available public database meant as a resource for research on the immune response to SARS-CoV-2. Samples were obtained from the ongoing ImmuneRACE study (first 160 participants) and from some 1,200 subjects provided by 6 global collaborators. Nearly every sample came with metadata listing a de-identified subject ID, COVID-19 status, age in years and sex. Where HLA class I and class II types were available, the types were taken from metadata supplied by the sample provider, not from assay-based typing. Beyond this particular receptor, the publication reports: The amount of clinical and demographic metadata varied by source and participant and was provided uncurated.

TCRbeta CDR3 regions were amplified from genomic DNA using the immunoSEQ Assay, a bias-controlled multiplex PCR. Per the original workflow: Within the assay, amplification of reference gene primers was used to estimate how many nucleated cells each sample contained. To quantify the absolute abundance of each unique TCRbeta CDR3 rearrangement, sequence reads were collapsed and filtered. Productive Simpson clonality was computed per sample as the square root of Simpson's diversity index over productive rearrangements. TCRdb's version of the immuneACCESS table is confined to in-frame rearrangements and falls short of the full clone set. An unresolved V gene accounts for under half of the shortfall where checked; the remainder is of unknown origin. The V and J calls and the clone size are those of that table, but D and trimming were determined from the DNA. For this sample there are 98,000 or so clones; roughly 80% appear just once. The ten largest clonotypes hold roughly 3.4% of the sample.

The collaborating institutions used their own protocols to collect whole blood in K2EDTA tubes. Collaborator samples were shipped for TCRbeta analysis as frozen whole blood, isolated PBMCs, or DNA extracted from either sample type. The sequence came from a woman of 80 years or more with active or convalescent COVID-19. The source material was peripheral blood.

The DNA reads as follows: TGCGCCAGCAGCCCACTCCTGGGACAGGGAGCCGCTGAAGCTTTCTTT. It translates as CASSPLLGQGAAEAFF. The chain links TRBV4-1 with TRBJ1-1, and 9 junction bases match TRBD1. V and J are trimmed by 4 bases and 6 bases, and the gene matches miss 12 bases of the junction. Looking up the germline V gene yields CDR1 MGHRA and CDR2 YSYEKL. Taken from cysteine to phenylalanine, the CDR3 has 16 residues. Of the read, only the CDR3 DNA is kept; its 48 bases are in frame from base 1.